These 5 T cell receptor beta chains originate from one sample sequenced in a study of shared clonotypes between healthy human individuals. The assay was immunoSEQ multiplex PCR, and TCRdb's table has in-frame clones only and misses some. The table has 2 million to 3 million clones, 90% to 95% seen once. Sequenced: naive CD4+ T cells from PBMCs. Regarding subset: CD45RA+ positively selected. These receptors were taken from a man younger than 35 in good health. Some clones in this sample may be carry-over from other donors' samples.

The chain employs TRBV4-2 and TRBJ2-7, with 8 bases aligning to TRBD2. The CDR3 extends over 15 amino acids. V trimming: 2 bases; J trimming: 6 bases; junction bases outside the gene matches: 9. Per the germline V gene, CDR1 is LGHNA and CDR2 is YNFKEQ. DNA of the CDR3: TGTGCCAGCAGCCAATCCGGGACTAGGTCGGGCGAGCAGTACTTC. Its protein is CASSQSGTRSGEQYF.

The chain carries TRBV14 and TRBJ1-2, with 8 nucleotides matching TRBD1. Trimming removed 1 base from V and 4 bases from J; junction bases left unmatched: 8. This CDR3 has 16 amino acids. Germline V gene lookup returns CDR1 SGHDN and CDR2 FVKESK. The CDR3 sequence: CASSQGSRDRPYGYTF. CDR3 nucleotide sequence: TGTGCCAGCAGCCAAGGTTCGCGGGACAGGCCCTATGGCTACACCTTC.

The V and J genes are TRBV7-2 and TRBJ1-1, with a possible D match to TRBD1 (6 bases). The CDR3 covers 15 residues. CDR1 and CDR2 (germline): SGHTA, FQGNSA. The ends were cut back, 1 base at V and 4 bases at J, with 13 bases in the middle. As DNA, the CDR3 is TGTGCCAGCAGCTTAGTCGGACAGAGGGTCACTGAAGCTTTCTTT. Translated: CASSLVGQRVTEAFF.

The V gene is TRBV10-1, the J gene TRBJ2-3; 11 positions match TRBD2. This CDR3 is built from 15 residues. CDR1 and CDR2 (germline): WNHNN, SYGVQD (reference sequence). Trimming cost V 3 bases and J 5 bases; bases outside gene matches: 4. Here the CDR3 reads CASSERSGREDTQYF. CDR3 nucleotide sequence: TGCGCCAGCAGTGAACGTAGCGGGAGGGAAGATACGCAGTATTTT.

This clone was observed once. The J gene is TRBJ2-3, the V gene TRBV4-3; the D gene is possibly TRBD2 (5 bases). The germline CDR1 and CDR2 sequences are LGHNA and YSLEER. With 0 bases removed from V and 5 bases from J, the gap between germline ends came to 15 bases. The CDR3 is 16 amino acids. The chain's CDR3 is CASSQEASGLGDTQYF. The CDR3, as DNA: TGCGCCAGCAGCCAAGAAGCCAGCGGCCTGGGAGATACGCAGTATTTT.